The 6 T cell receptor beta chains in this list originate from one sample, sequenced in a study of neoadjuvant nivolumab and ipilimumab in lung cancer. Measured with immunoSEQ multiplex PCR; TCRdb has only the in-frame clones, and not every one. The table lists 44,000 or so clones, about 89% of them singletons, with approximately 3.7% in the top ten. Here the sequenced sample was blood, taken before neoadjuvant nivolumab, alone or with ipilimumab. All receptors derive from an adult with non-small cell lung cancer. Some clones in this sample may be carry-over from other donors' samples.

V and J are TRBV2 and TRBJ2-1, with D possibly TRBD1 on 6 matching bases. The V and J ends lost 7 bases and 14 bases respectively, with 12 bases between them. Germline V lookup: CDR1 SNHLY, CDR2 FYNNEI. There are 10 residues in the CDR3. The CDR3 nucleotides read TGTGCCAGCAATGGGCAGGGGAAGTTCTTC. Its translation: CASNGQGKFF.

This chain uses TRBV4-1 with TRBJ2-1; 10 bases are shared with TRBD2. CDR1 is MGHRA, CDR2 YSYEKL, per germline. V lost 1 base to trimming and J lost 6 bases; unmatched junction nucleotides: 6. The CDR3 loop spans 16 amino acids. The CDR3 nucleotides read TGCGCCAGCAGCCAAGTCGTAGCGGGAGGTCTCAATGAGCAGTTCTTC. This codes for CASSQVVAGGLNEQFF.

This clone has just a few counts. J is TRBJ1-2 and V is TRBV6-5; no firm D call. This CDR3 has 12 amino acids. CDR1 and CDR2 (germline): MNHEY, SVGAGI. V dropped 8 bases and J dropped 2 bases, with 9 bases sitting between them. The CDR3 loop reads CASGGPNYGYTF. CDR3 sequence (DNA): TGTGCCAGCGGAGGACCGAACTATGGCTACACCTTC.

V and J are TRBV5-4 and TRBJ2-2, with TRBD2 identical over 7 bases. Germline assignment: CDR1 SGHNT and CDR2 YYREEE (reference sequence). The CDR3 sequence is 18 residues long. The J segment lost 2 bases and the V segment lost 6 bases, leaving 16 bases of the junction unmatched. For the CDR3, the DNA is TGTGCCAGCACCCGGGCTGCAGCTAGCGGTATAAACACCGGGGAGCTGTTTTTT. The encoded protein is CASTRAAASGINTGELFF.

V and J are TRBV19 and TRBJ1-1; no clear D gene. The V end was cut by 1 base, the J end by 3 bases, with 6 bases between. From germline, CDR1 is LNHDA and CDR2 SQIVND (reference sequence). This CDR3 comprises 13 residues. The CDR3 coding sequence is TGTGCCAGTAGTATAGGGTTTTACACTGAAGCTTTCTTT. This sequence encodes CASSIGFYTEAFF.

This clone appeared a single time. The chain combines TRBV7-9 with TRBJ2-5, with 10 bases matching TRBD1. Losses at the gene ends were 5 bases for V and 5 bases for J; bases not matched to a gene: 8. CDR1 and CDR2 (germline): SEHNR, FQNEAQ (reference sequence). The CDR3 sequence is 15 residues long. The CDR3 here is CASSLKTGGLETQYF. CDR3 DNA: TGTGCCAGCAGCCTTAAGACAGGGGGCCTGGAGACCCAGTACTTC. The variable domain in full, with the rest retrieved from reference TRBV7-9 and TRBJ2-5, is DTGVSQNPRHKITKRGQNVTFRCDPISEHNRLYWYRQTLGQGPEFLTYFQNEAQLEKSRLLSDRFSAERPKGSFSTLEIQRTEQGDSAMYLCASSLKTGGLETQYFGPGTRLLVL.